This T cell receptor beta chain was profiled in a study of cytomegalovirus exposure and HLA in healthy donors. The CDR3 is 15 amino acids. Germline lookup yields CDR1 LNHNV and CDR2 YYDKDF (reference sequence). Trimming took off 1 base at V and 7 bases at J, with 11 bases between the two ends. The PCR used 60 Vbeta and 13 Jbeta primers. Profiling relied on immunoSEQ multiplex PCR, and the TCRdb table lists in-frame clones only, not all of them. The repertoire holds 200,000 to 250,000 clones, over 80% seen once, with 5% to 6.5% in the top ten. The chain couples TRBV15 to TRBJ1-6, with D possibly being TRBD1 (6 bases). This clonotype originated in a woman in her forties in good health and CMV-seropositive. Sequencing used PBMCs. The CDR3 reads CATSRAYRENSPLHF. For the CDR3, the DNA is TGTGCCACCAGCAGAGCTTACAGGGAGAATTCACCCCTCCACTTT.